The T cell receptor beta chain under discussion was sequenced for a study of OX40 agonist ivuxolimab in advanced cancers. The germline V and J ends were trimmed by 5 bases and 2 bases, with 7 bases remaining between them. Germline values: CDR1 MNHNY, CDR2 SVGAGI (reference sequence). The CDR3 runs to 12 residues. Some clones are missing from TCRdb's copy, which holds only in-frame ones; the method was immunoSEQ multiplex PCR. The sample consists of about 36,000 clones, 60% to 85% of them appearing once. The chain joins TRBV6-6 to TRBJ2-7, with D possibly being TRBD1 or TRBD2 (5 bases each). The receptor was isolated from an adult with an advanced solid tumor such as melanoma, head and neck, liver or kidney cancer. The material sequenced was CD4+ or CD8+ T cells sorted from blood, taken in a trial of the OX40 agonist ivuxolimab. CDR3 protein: CASSRGPYEQYV. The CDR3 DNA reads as TGTGCCAGCAGTCGGGGCCCCTACGAGCAGTACGTC.